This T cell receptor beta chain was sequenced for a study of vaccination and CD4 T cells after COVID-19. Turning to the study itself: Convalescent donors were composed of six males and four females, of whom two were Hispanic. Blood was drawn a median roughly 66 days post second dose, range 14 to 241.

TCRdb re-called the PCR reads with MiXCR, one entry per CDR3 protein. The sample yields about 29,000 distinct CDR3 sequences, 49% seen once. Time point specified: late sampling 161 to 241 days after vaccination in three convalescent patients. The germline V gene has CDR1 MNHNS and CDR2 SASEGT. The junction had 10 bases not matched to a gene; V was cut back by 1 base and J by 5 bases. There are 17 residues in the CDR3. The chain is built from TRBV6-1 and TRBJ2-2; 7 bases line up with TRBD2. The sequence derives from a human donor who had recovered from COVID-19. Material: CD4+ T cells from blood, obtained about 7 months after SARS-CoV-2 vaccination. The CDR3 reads CASSEEFFGRMTGELFF. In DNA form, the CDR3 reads TGTGCCAGCAGTGAAGAATTCTTCGGGAGGATGACCGGGGAGCTGTTTTTT.